This TCR beta chain was captured in a study of T cells in Graves' hyperthyroidism and ophthalmopathy. The V and J ends lost 9 bases and 0 bases respectively, with 18 bases between them. The germline gives CDR1 SNHLY, CDR2 FYNNEI. The CDR3 contains 16 residues. Researchers took RNA transcripts and amplified the TCR beta CDR3 regions from them. HTBI primers were employed in a first-round RT-PCR of the TCR CDR3. Each CDR3 protein is one row after TCRdb ran MiXCR on the multiplex PCR reads. The table includes hundreds of thousands of distinct CDR3 sequences, approximately 24% detected once. In its sample, this clonotype was seen many times.

This clonotype was sampled from a woman younger than 45 with Graves' ophthalmopathy. The chain carries TRBV2 and TRBJ1-5; D not certain. Specimen: blood. The CDR3 DNA is TGTGCCAGTAGACGGAATAGGGCAGATAGCAATCAGCCCCAGCATTTT. As protein: CASRRNRADSNQPQHF. The whole variable domain, filled in from reference TRBV2 and TRBJ1-5, reads EPEVTQTPSHQVTQMGQEVILRCVPISNHLYFYWYRQILGQKVEFLVSFYNNEISEKSEIFDDQFSVERPDGSNFTLKIRSTKLEDSAMYFCASRRNRADSNQPQHFGDGTRLSIL.